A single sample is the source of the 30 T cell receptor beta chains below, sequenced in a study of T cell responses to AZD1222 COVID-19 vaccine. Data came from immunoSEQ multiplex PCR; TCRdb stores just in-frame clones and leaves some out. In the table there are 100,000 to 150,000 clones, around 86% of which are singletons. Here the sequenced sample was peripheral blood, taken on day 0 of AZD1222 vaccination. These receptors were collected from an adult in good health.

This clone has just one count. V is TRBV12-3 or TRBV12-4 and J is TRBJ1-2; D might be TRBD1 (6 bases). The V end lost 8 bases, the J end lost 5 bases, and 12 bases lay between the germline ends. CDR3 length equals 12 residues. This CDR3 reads CASGGQGYGYTF. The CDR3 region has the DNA TGTGCCAGCGGGGGGCAGGGTTATGGCTACACCTTC.

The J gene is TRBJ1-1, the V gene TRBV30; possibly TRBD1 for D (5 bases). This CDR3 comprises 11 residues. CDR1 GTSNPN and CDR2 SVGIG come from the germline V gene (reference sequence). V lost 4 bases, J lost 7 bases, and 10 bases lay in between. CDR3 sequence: CAWNGGGEAFF. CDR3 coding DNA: TGTGCCTGGAACGGGGGGGGTGAAGCTTTCTTT.

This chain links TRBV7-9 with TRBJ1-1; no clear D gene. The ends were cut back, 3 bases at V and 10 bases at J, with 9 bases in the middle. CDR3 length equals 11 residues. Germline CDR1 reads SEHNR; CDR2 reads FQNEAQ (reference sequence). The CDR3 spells CASSLVGGAFF. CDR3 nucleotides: TGTGCCAGCAGCTTGGTAGGTGGAGCTTTCTTT.

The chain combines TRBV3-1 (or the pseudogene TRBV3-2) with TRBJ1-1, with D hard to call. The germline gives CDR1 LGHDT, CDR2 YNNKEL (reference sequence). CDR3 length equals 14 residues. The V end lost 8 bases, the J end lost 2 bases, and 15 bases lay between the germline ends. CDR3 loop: CASCKGWANTEAFF. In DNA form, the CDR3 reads TGTGCCAGCTGTAAAGGATGGGCTAACACTGAAGCTTTCTTT.

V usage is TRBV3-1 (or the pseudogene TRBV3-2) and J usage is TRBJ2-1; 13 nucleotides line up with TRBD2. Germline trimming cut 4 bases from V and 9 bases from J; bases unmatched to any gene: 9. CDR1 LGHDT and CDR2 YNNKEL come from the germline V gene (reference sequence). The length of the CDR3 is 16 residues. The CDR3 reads CASSPPTSGGVSEQFF. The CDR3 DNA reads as TGTGCCAGCAGCCCCCCCACTAGCGGGGGGGTTAGTGAGCAGTTCTTC.

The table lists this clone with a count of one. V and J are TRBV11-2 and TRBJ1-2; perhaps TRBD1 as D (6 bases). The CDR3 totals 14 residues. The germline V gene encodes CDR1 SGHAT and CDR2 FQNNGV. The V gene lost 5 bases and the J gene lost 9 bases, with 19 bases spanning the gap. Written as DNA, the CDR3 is TGTGCCAGCAGCCCTGAGGGGGGGTCGACGCGCTACACCTTC. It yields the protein CASSPEGGSTRYTF. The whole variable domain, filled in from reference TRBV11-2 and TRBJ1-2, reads EAGVAQSPRYKIIEKRQSVAFWCNPISGHATLYWYQQILGQGPKLLIQFQNNGVVDDSQLPKDRFSAERLKGVDSTLKIQPAKLEDSAVYLCASSPEGGSTRYTFGSGTRLTVV.

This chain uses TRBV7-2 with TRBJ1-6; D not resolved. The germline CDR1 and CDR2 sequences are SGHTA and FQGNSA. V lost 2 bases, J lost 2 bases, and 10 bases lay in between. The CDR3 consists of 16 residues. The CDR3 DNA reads TGTGCCAGCAGCTTACAAGCCGGCACCTATAATTCACCCCTCCACTTT. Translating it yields CASSLQAGTYNSPLHF.

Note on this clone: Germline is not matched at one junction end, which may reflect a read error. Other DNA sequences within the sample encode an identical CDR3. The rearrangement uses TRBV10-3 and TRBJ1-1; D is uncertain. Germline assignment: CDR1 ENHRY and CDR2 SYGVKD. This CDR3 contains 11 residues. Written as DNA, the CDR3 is TGTGCCATCAGTGGGAACACTGAGGCTTTCTTT. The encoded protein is CAISGNTEAFF.

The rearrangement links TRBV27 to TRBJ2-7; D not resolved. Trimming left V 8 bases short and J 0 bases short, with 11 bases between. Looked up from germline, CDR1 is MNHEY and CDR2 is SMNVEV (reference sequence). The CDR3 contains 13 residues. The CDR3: CASSQRNSYEQYF. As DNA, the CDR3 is TGTGCCAGCTCCCAGCGAAACTCCTACGAGCAGTACTTC.

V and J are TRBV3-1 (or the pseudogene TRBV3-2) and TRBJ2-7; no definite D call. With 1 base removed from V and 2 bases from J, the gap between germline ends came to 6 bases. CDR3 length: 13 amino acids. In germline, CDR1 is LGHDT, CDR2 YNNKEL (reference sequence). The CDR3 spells CASSQGAPYEQYF. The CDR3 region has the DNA TGTGCCAGCAGCCAAGGGGCCCCCTACGAGCAGTACTTC.

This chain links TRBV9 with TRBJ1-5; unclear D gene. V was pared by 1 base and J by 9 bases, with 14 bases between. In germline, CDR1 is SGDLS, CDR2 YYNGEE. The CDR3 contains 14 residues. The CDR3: CASSVSLGGSPQHF. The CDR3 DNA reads TGTGCCAGCAGCGTAAGCCTCGGAGGTTCGCCCCAGCATTTT.

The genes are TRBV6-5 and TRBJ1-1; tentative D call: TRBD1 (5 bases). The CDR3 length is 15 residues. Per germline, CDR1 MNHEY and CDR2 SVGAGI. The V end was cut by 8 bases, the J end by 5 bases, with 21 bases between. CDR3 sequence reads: CASGIIRRGKTEAFF. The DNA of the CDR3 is TGTGCCAGCGGAATCATAAGACGGGGGAAAACTGAAGCTTTCTTT.

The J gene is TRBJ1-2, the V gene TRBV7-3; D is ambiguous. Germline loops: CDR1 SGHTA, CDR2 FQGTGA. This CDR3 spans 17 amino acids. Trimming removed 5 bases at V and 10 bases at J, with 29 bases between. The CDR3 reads CASSADGSRNYGLPYTF. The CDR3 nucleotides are TGTGCCAGCAGCGCGGACGGATCCCGAAACTATGGCCTCCCCTACACCTTC.

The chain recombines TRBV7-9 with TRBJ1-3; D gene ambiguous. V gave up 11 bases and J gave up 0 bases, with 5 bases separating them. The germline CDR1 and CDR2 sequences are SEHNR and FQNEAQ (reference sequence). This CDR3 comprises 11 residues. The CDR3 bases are TGTGCCTTGAGCTCTGGAAACACCATATATTTT. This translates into CALSSGNTIYF.

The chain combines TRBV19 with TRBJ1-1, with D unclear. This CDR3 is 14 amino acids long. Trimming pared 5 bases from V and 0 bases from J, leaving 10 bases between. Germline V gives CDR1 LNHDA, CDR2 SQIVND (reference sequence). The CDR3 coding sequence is TGTGCCAGTAGTCAAGAAGAAATGAACACTGAAGCTTTCTTT. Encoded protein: CASSQEEMNTEAFF.

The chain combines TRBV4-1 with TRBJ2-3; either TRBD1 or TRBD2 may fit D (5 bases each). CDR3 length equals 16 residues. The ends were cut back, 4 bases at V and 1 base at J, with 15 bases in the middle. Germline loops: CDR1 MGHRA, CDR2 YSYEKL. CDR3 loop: CASSLGAFRRTDTQYF. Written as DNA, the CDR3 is TGCGCCAGCAGCCTCGGGGCTTTCCGCCGCACAGATACGCAGTATTTT.

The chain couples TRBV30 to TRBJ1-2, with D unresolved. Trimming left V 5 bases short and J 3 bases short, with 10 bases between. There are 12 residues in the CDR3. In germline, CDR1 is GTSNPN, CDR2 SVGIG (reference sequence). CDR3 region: CAWSAGYYGYTF. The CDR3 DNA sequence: TGTGCCTGGTCGGCGGGGTACTATGGCTACACCTTC. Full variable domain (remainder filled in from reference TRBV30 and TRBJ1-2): SQTIHQWPATLVQPVGSPLSLECTVEGTSNPNLYWYRQAAGRGLQLLFYSVGIGQISSEVPQNLSASRPQDRQFILSSKKLLLSDSGFYLCAWSAGYYGYTFGSGTRLTVV.

DNA of the CDR3: TGTGCCAGCAGCTTAGGACTTTTAGAGTATGGCGGGGAGCTGTTTTTT. Translation gives CASSLGLLEYGGELFF. The chain couples TRBV5-5 to TRBJ2-2; D may be TRBD2 (5 bases). Deletions cut 2 bases from V and 7 bases from J, with 18 bases between. Germline CDR1 SGHKS, CDR2 YYEKEE (reference sequence). The CDR3 has 16 residues.

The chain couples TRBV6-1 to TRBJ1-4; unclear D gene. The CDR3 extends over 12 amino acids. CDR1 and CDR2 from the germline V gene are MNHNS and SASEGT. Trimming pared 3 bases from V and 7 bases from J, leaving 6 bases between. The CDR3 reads CASSDRAEKLFF. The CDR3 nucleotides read TGTGCCAGCAGTGATCGGGCTGAAAAACTGTTTTTT.

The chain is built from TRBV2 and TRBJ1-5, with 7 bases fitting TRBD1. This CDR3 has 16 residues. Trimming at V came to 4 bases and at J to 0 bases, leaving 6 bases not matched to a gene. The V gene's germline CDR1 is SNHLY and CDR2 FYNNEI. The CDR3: CASSAGQVFSNQPQHF. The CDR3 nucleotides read TGTGCCAGCAGTGCCGGACAGGTTTTTAGCAATCAGCCCCAGCATTTT. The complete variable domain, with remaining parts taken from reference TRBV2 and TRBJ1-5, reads EPEVTQTPSHQVTQMGQEVILRCVPISNHLYFYWYRQILGQKVEFLVSFYNNEISEKSEIFDDQFSVERPDGSNFTLKIRSTKLEDSAMYFCASSAGQVFSNQPQHFGDGTRLSIL.

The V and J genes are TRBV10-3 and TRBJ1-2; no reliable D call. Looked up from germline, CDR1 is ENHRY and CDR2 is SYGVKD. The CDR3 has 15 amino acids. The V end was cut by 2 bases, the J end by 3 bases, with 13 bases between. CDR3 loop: CAISEPGGTDYGYTF. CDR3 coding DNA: TGTGCCATCAGTGAGCCGGGAGGAACTGACTATGGCTACACCTTC.

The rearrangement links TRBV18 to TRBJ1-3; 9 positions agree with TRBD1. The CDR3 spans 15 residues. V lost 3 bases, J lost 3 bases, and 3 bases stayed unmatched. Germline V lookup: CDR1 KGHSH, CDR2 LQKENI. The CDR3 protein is CASSPGQGFGNTIYF. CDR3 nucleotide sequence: TGTGCCAGCTCACCGGGACAGGGTTTTGGAAACACCATATATTTT.

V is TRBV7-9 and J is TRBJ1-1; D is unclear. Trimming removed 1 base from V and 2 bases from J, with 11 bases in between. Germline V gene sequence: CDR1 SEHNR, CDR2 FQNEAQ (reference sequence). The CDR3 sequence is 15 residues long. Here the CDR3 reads CASSLGLPPNTEAFF. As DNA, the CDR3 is TGTGCCAGCAGCTTAGGGTTACCGCCAAACACTGAAGCTTTCTTT.

CDR3 residues: CASSWGRGGDTEAFF. The CDR3 DNA follows: TGTGCCAGCAGCTGGGGGAGGGGCGGGGACACTGAAGCTTTCTTT. This sequence joins TRBV5-5 and TRBJ1-1, with D possibly being TRBD1 (5 bases). In germline, CDR1 is SGHKS, CDR2 YYEKEE (reference sequence). The CDR3 consists of 15 residues. V was clipped by 3 bases and J by 3 bases, with 15 bases between them.

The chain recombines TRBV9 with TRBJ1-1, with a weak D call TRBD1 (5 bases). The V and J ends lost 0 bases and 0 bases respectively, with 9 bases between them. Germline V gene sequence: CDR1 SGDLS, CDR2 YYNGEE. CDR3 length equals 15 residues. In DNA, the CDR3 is TGTGCCAGCAGCGTAGGGGGCAGAATGAACACTGAAGCTTTCTTT. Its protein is CASSVGGRMNTEAFF. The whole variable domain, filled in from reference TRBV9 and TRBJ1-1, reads DSGVTQTPKHLITATGQRVTLRCSPRSGDLSVYWYQQSLDQGLQFLIQYYNGEERAKGNILERFSAQQFPDLHSELNLSSLELGDSALYFCASSVGGRMNTEAFFGQGTRLTVV.

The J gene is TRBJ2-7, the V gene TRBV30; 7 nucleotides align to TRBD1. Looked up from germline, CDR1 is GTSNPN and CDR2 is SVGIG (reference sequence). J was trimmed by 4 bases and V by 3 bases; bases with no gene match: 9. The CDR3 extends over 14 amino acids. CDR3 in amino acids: CAWSKGQRKYEQYF. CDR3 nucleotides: TGTGCCTGGAGCAAGGGACAGAGAAAGTACGAGCAGTACTTC.

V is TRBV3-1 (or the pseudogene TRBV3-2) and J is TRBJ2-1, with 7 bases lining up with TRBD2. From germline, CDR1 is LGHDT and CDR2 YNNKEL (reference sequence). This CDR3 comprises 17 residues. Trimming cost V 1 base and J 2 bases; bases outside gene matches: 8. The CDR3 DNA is TGTGCCAGCAGCCAAGGAGTCTTGGGGGGGGCCTACAATGAGCAGTTCTTC. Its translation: CASSQGVLGGAYNEQFF.

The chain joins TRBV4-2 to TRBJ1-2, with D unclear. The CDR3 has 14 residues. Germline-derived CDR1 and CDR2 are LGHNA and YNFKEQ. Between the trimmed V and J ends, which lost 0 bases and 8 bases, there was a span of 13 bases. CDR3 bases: TGTGCCAGCAGCCAAGATTATTCCCAGTTGGGCTACACCTTC. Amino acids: CASSQDYSQLGYTF.

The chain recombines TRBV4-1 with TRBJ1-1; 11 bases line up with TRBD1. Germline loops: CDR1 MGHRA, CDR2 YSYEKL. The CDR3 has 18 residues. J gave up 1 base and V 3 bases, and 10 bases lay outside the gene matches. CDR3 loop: CASSQAGTGGFRNTEAFF. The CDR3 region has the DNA TGCGCCAGCAGCCAGGCCGGGACAGGGGGATTTAGGAACACTGAAGCTTTCTTT.

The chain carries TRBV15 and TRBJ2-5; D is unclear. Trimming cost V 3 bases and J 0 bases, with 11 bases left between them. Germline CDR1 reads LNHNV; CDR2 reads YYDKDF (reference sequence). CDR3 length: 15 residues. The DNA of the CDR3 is TGTGCCACCAGCAGTCGTCGACTCAACCAAGAGACCCAGTACTTC. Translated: CATSSRRLNQETQYF.